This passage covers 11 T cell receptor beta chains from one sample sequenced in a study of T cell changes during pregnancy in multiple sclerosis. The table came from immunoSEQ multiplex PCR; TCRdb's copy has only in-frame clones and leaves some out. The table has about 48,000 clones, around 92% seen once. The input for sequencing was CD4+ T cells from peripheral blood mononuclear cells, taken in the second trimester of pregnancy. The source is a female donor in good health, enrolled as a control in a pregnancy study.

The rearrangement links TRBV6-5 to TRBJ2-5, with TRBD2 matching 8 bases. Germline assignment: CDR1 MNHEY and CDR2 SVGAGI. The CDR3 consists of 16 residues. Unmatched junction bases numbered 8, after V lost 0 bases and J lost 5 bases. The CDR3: CASSYSTGGHGETQYF. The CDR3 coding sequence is TGTGCCAGCAGTTACTCGACGGGGGGGCATGGGGAGACCCAGTACTTC.

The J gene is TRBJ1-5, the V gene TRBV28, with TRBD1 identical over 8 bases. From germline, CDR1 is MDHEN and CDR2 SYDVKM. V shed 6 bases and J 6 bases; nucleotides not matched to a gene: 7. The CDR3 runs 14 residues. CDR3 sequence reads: CASRRRTGTQPQHF. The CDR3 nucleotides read TGTGCCAGCAGGAGGCGGACAGGGACTCAGCCCCAGCATTTT.

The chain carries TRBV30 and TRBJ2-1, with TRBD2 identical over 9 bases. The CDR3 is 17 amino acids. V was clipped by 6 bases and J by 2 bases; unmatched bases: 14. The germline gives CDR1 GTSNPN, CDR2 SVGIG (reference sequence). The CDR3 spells CACYCPTSGGPYNEQFF. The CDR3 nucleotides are TGTGCCTGTTACTGTCCGACTAGCGGCGGTCCCTACAATGAGCAGTTCTTC.

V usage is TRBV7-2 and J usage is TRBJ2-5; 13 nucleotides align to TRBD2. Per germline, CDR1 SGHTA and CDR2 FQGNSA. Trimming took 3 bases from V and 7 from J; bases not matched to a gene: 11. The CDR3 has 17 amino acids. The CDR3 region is CASSLGTSGEPPRTQYF. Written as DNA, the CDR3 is TGTGCCAGCAGCTTGGGGACTAGCGGGGAGCCCCCCAGGACCCAGTACTTC.

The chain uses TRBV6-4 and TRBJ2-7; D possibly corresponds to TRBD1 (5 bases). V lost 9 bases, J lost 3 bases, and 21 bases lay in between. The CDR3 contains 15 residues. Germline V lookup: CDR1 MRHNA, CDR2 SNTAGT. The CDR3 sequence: CARRSDKTGHYEQYF. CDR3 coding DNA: TGTGCCAGACGGTCTGACAAAACAGGACACTACGAGCAGTACTTC.

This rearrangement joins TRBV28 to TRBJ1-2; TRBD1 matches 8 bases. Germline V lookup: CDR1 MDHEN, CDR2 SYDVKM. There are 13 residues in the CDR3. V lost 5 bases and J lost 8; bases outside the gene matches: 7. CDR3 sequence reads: CASSPRTGNGYTF. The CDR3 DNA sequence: TGTGCCAGCAGTCCTCGGACAGGGAACGGCTACACCTTC.

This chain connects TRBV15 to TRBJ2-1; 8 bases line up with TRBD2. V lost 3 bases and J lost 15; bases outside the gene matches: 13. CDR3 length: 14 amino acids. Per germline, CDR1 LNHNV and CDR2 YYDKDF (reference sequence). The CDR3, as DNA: TGTGCCACCAGCAGCCTCATAGGGGCTAGCGGGCGGTTCTTC. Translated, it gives CATSSLIGASGRFF.

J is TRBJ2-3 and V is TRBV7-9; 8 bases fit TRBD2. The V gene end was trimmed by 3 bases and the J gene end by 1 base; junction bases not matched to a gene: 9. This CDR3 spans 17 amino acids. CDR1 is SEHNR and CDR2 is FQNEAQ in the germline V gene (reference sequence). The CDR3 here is CASSFSLGGAGTDTQYF. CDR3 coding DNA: TGTGCCAGCAGCTTCTCCCTCGGGGGGGCCGGCACAGATACGCAGTATTTT.

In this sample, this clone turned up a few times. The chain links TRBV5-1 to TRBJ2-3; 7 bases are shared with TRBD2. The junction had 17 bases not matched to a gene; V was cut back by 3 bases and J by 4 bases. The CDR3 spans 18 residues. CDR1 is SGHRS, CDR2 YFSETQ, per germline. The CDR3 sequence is CASSSSYRGGGGADTQYF. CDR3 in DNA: TGCGCCAGCAGCTCCAGTTATAGGGGTGGGGGGGGTGCAGATACGCAGTATTTT.

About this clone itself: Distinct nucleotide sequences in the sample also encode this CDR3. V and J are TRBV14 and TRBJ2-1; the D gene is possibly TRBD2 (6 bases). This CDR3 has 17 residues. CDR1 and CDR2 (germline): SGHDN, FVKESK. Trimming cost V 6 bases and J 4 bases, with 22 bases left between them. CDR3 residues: CASSKSGYRRNYNEQFF. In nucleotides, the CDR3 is TGTGCCAGCAGTAAAAGCGGGTACCGCAGAAATTACAATGAGCAGTTCTTC.

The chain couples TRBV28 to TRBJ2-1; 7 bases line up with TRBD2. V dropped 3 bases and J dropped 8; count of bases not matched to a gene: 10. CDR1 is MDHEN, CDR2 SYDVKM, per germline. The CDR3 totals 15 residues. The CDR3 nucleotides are TGTGCCAGCAGTTTGCCTCCCGGGAGGTGGGATGAGCAGTTCTTC. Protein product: CASSLPPGRWDEQFF.